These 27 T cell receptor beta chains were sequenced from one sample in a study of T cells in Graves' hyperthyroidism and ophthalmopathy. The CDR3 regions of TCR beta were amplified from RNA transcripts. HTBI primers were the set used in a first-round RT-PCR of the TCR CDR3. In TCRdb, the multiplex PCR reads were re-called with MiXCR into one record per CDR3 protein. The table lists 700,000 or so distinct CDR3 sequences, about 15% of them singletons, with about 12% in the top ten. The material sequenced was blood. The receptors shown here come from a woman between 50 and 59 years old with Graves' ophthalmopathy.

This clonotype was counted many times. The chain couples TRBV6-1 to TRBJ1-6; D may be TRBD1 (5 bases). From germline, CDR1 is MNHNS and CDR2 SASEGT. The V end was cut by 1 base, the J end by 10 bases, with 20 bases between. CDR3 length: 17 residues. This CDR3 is CASSEDNVGALWSPLHF. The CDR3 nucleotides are TGTGCCAGCAGTGAAGATAATGTAGGGGCTTTGTGGTCACCCCTCCACTTT.

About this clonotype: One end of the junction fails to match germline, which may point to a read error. DNA of the CDR3: TGTGCCAGCAGCCTAGCGGGGGTGGGCAACACCGGGGAGCTGCTTTTT. Translated: CASSLAGVGNTGELLF. The V call is TRBV6-2 or TRBV6-3, the J call TRBJ2-2, with 10 positions matching TRBD2. CDR3 length equals 16 residues. Germline CDR1 is MNHEY and CDR2 is SVGEGT.

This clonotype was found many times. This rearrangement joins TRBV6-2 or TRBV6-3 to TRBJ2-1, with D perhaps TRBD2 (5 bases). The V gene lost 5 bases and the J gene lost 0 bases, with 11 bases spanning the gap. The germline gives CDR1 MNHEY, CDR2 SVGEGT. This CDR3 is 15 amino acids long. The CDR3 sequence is CASSETGSSYNEQFF. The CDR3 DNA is TGTGCCAGCAGTGAGACTGGGAGCTCCTACAATGAGCAGTTCTTC.

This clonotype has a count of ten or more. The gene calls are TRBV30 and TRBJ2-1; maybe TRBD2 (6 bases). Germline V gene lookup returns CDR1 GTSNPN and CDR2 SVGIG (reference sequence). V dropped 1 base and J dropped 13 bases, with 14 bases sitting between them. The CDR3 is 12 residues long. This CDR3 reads CAWSEERAAQFF. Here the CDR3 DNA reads TGTGCCTGGAGTGAGGAGCGGGCCGCCCAGTTCTTC.

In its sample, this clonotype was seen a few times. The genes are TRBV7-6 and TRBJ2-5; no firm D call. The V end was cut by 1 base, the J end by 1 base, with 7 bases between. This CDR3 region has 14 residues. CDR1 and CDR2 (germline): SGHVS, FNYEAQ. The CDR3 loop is CASSLEFGQETQYF. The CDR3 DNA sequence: TGTGCCAGCAGCTTAGAGTTCGGCCAAGAGACCCAGTACTTC.

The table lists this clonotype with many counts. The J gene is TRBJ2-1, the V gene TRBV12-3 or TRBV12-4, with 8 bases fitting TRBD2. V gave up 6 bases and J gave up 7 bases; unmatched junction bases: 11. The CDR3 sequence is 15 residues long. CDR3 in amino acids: CASSPQAGAGNEQFF. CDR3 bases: TGTGCCAGCAGCCCTCAAGCGGGAGCGGGGAATGAGCAGTTCTTC.

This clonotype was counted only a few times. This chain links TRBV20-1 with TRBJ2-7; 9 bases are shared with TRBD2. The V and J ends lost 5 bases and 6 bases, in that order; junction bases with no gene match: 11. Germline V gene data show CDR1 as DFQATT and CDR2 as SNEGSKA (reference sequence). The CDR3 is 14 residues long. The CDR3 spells CSARLLAGSFEQYF. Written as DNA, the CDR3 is TGCAGTGCTCGCCTCCTAGCGGGATCTTTCGAGCAGTACTTC.

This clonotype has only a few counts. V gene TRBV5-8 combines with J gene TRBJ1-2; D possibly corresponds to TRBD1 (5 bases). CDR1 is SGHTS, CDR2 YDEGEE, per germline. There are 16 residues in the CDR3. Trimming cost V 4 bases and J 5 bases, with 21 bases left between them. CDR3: CASSRGQGEPQYGYTF. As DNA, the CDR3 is TGTGCCAGCAGCCGTGGTCAAGGGGAACCCCAATATGGCTACACCTTC.

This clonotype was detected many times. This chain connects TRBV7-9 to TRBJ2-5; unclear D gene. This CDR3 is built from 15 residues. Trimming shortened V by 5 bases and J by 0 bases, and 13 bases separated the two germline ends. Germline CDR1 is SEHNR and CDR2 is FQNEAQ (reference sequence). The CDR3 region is CASSRSETYQETQYF. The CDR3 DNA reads TGTGCCAGCAGCCGATCCGAGACTTACCAAGAGACCCAGTACTTC.

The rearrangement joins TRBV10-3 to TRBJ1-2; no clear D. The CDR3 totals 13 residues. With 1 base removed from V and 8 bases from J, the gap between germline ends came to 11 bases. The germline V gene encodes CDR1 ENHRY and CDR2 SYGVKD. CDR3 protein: CAISELTTGGYTF. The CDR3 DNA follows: TGTGCCATCAGTGAGTTAACGACGGGCGGCTACACCTTC.

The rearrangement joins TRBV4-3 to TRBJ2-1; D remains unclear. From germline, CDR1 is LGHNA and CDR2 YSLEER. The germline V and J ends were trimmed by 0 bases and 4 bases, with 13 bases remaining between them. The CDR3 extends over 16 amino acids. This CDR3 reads CASSQEAGLKYNEQFF. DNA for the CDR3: TGCGCCAGCAGCCAAGAGGCTGGGCTAAAATACAATGAGCAGTTCTTC.

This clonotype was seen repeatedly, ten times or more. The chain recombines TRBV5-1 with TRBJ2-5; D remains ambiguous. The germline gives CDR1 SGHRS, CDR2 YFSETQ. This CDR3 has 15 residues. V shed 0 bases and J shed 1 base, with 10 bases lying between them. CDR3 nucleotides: TGCGCCAGCAGCTTGGGCGGCAACTTCCAAGAGACCCAGTACTTC. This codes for CASSLGGNFQETQYF.

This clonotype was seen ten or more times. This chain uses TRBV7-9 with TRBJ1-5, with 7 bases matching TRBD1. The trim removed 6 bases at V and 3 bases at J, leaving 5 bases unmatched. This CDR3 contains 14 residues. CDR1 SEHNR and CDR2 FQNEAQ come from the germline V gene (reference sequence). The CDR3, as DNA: TGTGCCAGCAGTCTACAGGGGAACAATCAGCCCCAGCATTTT. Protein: CASSLQGNNQPQHF.

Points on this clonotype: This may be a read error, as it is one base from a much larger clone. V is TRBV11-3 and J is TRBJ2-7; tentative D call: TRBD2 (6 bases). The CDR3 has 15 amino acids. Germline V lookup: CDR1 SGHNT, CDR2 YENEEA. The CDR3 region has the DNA TGTGCCATCAGCCTAGGAGGAGGGGACGCATACGAGCAGTACTTC. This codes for CAISLGGGDAYEQYF.

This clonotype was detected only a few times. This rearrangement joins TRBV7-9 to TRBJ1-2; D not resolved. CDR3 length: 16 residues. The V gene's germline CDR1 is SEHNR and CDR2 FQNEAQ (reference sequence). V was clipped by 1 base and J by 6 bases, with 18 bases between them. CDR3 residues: CASSLVPAVIFDGYTF. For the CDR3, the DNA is TGTGCCAGCAGCTTAGTTCCGGCAGTTATCTTCGATGGCTACACCTTC.

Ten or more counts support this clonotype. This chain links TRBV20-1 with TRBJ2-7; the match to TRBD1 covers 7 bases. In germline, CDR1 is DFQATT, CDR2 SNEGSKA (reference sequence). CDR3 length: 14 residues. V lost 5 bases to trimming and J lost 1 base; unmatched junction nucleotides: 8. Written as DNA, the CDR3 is TGCAGTGCTGTCGGGACAGCCGATTCCTACGAGCAGTACTTC. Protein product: CSAVGTADSYEQYF.

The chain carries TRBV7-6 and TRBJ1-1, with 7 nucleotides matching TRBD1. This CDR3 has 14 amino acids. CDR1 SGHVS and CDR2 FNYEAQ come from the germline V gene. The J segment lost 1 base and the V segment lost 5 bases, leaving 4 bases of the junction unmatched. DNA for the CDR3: TGTGCCAGCAGCAAAGGACAGGAGAACACTGAAGCTTTCTTT. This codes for CASSKGQENTEAFF.

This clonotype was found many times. The CDR3 sequence: CASSRTSGGTDTQYF. CDR3 nucleotide sequence: TGTGCCAGCTCCCGGACTAGCGGTGGCACAGATACGCAGTATTTT. V is TRBV18 and J is TRBJ2-3; 10 positions match TRBD2. CDR3 length: 15 residues. Per germline, CDR1 KGHSH and CDR2 LQKENI. V dropped 6 bases and J dropped 1; count of bases not matched to a gene: 4.

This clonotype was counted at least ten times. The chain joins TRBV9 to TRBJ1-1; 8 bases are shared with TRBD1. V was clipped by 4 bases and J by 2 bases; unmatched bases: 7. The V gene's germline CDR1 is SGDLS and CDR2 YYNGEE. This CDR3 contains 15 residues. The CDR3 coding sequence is TGTGCCAGCAGCCCCTGGGGACAGGCAAACACTGAAGCTTTCTTT. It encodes CASSPWGQANTEAFF.

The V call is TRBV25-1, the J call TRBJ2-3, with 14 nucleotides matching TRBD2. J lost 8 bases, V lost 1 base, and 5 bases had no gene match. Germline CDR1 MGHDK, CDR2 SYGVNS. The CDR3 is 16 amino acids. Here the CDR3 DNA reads TGTGCCAGCAGTGAATTGGGTGGACTAGCGGGAGGTACGCAGTATTTT. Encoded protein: CASSELGGLAGGTQYF.

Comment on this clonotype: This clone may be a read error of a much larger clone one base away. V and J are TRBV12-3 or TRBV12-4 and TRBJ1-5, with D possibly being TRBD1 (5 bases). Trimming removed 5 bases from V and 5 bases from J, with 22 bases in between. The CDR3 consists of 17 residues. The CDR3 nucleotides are TGTGCCAGCAGTGTACCGGGACGGGGAGGAAGAGATCAGCCCCAGCATTTT. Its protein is CASSVPGRGGRDQPQHF.

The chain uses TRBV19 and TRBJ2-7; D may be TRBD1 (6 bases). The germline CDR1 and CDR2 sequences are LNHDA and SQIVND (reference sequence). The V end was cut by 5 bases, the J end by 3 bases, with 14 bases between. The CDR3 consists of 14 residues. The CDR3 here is CASSAGTQGYEQYF. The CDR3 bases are TGTGCCAGTAGTGCCGGAACACAGGGCTACGAGCAGTACTTC.

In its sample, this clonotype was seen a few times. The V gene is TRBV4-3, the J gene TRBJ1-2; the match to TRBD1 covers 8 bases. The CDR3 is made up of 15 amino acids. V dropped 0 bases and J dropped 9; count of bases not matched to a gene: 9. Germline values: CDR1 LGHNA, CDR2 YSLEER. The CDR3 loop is CASSQDFAGGTRYTF. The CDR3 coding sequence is TGCGCCAGCAGCCAAGATTTTGCAGGGGGCACACGCTACACCTTC.

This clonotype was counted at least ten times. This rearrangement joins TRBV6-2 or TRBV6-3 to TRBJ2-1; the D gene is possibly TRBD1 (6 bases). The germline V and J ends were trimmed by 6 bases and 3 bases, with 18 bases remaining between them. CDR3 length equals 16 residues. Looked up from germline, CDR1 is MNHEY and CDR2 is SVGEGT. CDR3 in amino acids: CASSSTGTKNYNEQFF. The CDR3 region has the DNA TGTGCCAGCAGCTCGACCGGGACAAAGAACTACAATGAGCAGTTCTTC.

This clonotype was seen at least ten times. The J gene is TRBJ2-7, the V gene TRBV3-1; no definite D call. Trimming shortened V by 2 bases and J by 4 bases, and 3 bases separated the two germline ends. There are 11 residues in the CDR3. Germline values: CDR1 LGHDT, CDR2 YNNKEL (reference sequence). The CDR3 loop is CASSQLYEQYF. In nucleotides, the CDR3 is TGTGCCAGCAGCCAATTATACGAGCAGTACTTC.

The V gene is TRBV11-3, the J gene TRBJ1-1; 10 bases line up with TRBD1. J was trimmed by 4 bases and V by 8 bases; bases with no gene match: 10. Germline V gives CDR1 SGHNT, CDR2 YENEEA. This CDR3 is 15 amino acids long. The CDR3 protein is CASVKPGQGTTEAFF. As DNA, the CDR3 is TGTGCCAGCGTAAAACCGGGACAGGGGACCACTGAAGCTTTCTTT. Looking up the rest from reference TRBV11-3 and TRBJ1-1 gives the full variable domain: EAGVVQSPRYKIIEKKQPVAFWCNPISGHNTLYWYLQNLGQGPELLIRYENEEAVDDSQLPKDRFSAERLKGVDSTLKIQPAELGDSAVYLCASVKPGQGTTEAFFGQGTRLTVV.

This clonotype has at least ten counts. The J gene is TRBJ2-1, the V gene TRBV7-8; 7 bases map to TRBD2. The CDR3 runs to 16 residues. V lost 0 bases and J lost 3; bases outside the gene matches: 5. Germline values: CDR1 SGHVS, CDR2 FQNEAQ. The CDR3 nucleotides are TGTGCCAGCAGCTTAGCGTGGGACTACCGCTACAATGAGCAGTTCTTC. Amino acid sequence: CASSLAWDYRYNEQFF.